Each of the 18 T cell receptor beta chains below was sequenced from the same sample in a study of CD4+ T cells in melanoma. The repertoire was sequenced with immunoSEQ multiplex PCR; TCRdb's copy has only in-frame clones and lacks some. The table has about 6,700 clones, approximately 66% seen once. The sequenced sample consisted of cells from a culture (not recorded whether cultured in vitro). The receptors come from a human donor with melanoma.

The chain employs TRBV6-5 and TRBJ1-1; weak D call: TRBD1 (6 bases). V was cut by 8 bases and J by 4 bases, with 14 bases left in between. CDR3 length: 13 amino acids. Germline CDR1 MNHEY, CDR2 SVGAGI. The CDR3 reads CASEKGGSTEAFF. The CDR3 DNA sequence: TGTGCCAGCGAAAAAGGGGGAAGCACTGAAGCTTTCTTT.

The rearrangement uses TRBV6-5 and TRBJ2-1; 12 nucleotides match TRBD1. The V and J ends lost 4 bases and 8 bases, in that order; junction bases with no gene match: 3. The CDR3 runs 14 residues. The V gene's germline CDR1 is MNHEY and CDR2 SVGAGI. CDR3 in amino acids: CASSLGQGADEQFF. The CDR3 region has the DNA TGTGCCAGCAGTTTGGGACAGGGGGCCGATGAGCAGTTCTTC.

The rearrangement joins TRBV5-1 to TRBJ1-4, with a weak D call TRBD1 (5 bases). V was shortened by 3 bases and J by 8 bases, with 17 bases between the two germline ends. Germline-derived CDR1 and CDR2 are SGHRS and YFSETQ. The CDR3 length is 15 residues. The DNA for the CDR3 is TGCGCCAGCAGCTGGATGGACGGGGCGGGGGAAAAACTGTTTTTT. It encodes CASSWMDGAGEKLFF.

The rearrangement links TRBV7-9 to TRBJ2-3, with D possibly being TRBD1 or TRBD2 (5 bases each). The germline V and J ends were trimmed by 5 bases and 4 bases, with 19 bases remaining between them. Germline CDR1 and CDR2: SEHNR and FQNEAQ (reference sequence). This CDR3 is built from 16 residues. For the CDR3, the DNA is TGTGCCAGCAGCAATCCCCCTTACGGGGCACCAGATACGCAGTATTTT. Its protein product is CASSNPPYGAPDTQYF.

The rearrangement joins TRBV18 to TRBJ1-1; no firm D call. CDR1 is KGHSH and CDR2 is LQKENI in the germline V gene. The V end was cut by 3 bases, the J end by 4 bases, with 6 bases between. CDR3 length equals 12 residues. Here the CDR3 DNA reads TGTGCCAGCTCACCGGGCGTCACTGAAGCTTTCTTT. It encodes CASSPGVTEAFF.

The rearrangement links TRBV9 to TRBJ2-1; 10 bases line up with TRBD2. This CDR3 has 15 amino acids. With 4 bases clipped from V and 5 bases from J, the junction kept 6 bases outside the gene matches. Germline-derived CDR1 and CDR2 are SGDLS and YYNGEE. CDR3 nucleotide sequence: TGTGCCAGCAGCCCCAGCGGGGGGGATAACAATGAGCAGTTCTTC. Translating it yields CASSPSGGDNNEQFF. The whole variable domain, filled in from reference TRBV9 and TRBJ2-1, reads DSGVTQTPKHLITATGQRVTLRCSPRSGDLSVYWYQQSLDQGLQFLIQYYNGEERAKGNILERFSAQQFPDLHSELNLSSLELGDSALYFCASSPSGGDNNEQFFGPGTRLTVL.

This clone appeared a few times. The J gene is TRBJ2-7, the V gene TRBV27, with 7 nucleotides matching TRBD1. This CDR3 has 15 residues. Per the germline V gene, CDR1 is MNHEY and CDR2 is SMNVEV (reference sequence). With 3 bases clipped from V and 1 base from J, the junction kept 6 bases outside the gene matches. The CDR3 coding sequence is TGTGCCAGCAGTTTTGTCGGGACAGTATCCTACGAGCAGTACTTC. Protein sequence: CASSFVGTVSYEQYF.

The chain has TRBV10-1 and TRBJ2-1; 13 nucleotides agree with TRBD2. The length of the CDR3 is 16 residues. Germline loops: CDR1 WNHNN, CDR2 SYGVQD (reference sequence). The V segment lost 4 bases and the J segment 12 bases; nucleotides outside the gene matches: 12. This chain's CDR3 is CASSGTGLAGLEGQFF. Written as DNA, the CDR3 is TGCGCCAGCAGTGGGACGGGACTAGCGGGGCTCGAAGGGCAGTTCTTC.

The genes are TRBV5-1 and TRBJ1-1, with TRBD1 matching 8 bases. Germline trimming cut 0 bases from V and 5 bases from J; bases unmatched to any gene: 6. Germline V lookup: CDR1 SGHRS, CDR2 YFSETQ. This CDR3 contains 15 residues. The CDR3 region is CASSLAQGARTEAFF. The CDR3 bases are TGCGCCAGCAGCTTGGCCCAGGGGGCGCGGACTGAAGCTTTCTTT.

The J gene is TRBJ1-5, the V gene TRBV23-1; tentative D call: TRBD1 (6 bases). TRBV23-1 is noted as an ORF with a role that remains uncertain. Trimming removed 2 bases from V and 2 bases from J, with 25 bases in between. CDR3 length equals 20 residues. CDR3 region: CASSQGTLPPAGFGNQPQHF. DNA of the CDR3: TGCGCCAGCAGTCAAGGGACACTTCCCCCGGCGGGGTTCGGCAATCAGCCCCAGCATTTT.

The rearrangement joins TRBV6-5 to TRBJ2-7; the D call may be TRBD1 or TRBD2 (5 bases each). The CDR3 covers 16 residues. Per the germline V gene, CDR1 is MNHEY and CDR2 is SVGAGI. Deletions cut 6 bases from V and 3 bases from J, with 21 bases between. CDR3 sequence: CASRYRTGAGIYEQYF. The CDR3 DNA is TGTGCCAGCAGGTACAGGACTGGGGCAGGGATCTACGAGCAGTACTTC.

This clone was counted only a few times. The sample contains more than one DNA sequence encoding this CDR3. The V and J genes are TRBV7-6 and TRBJ2-5, with D perhaps TRBD1 or TRBD2 (5 bases each). The germline CDR1 and CDR2 sequences are SGHVS and FNYEAQ. The CDR3 has 13 residues. V gave up 5 bases and J gave up 0 bases, with 7 bases separating them. The CDR3 reads CASSRGHQETQYF. DNA for the CDR3: TGTGCCAGCAGCAGGGGACACCAAGAGACCCAGTACTTC.

The rearrangement uses TRBV7-2 and TRBJ1-1, with 7 bases matching TRBD1. The CDR3 sequence is 12 residues long. CDR1 is SGHTA and CDR2 is FQGNSA in the germline V gene. V was pared by 5 bases and J by 7 bases, with 4 bases of the junction left unmatched. The CDR3 bases are TGTGCCAGCAGCCTGGGGACAGTTGAAGCTTTCTTT. Translating it yields CASSLGTVEAFF.

This clone has more than one count but fewer than ten. The same CDR3 also results from other DNA sequences found in this sample. The chain recombines TRBV5-4 with TRBJ1-6; D gene ambiguous. Per germline, CDR1 SGHNT and CDR2 YYREEE (reference sequence). The CDR3 sequence is 15 residues long. The V end lost 1 base, the J end lost 10 bases, and 15 bases lay between the germline ends. CDR3 loop: CASSLNRGLGSPLHF. CDR3 nucleotides: TGTGCCAGCAGCTTGAACAGAGGATTAGGATCACCCCTCCACTTT.

This chain joins TRBV2 and TRBJ2-1; D could derive from TRBD1 or TRBD2 (5 bases each). V was cut by 3 bases and J by 9 bases, with 15 bases left in between. The CDR3 has 14 amino acids. The V gene's germline CDR1 is SNHLY and CDR2 FYNNEI. As DNA, the CDR3 is TGTGCCAGCAGTGAGGGCCGAGGGGTCGGTGAGCAGTTCTTC. Protein product: CASSEGRGVGEQFF.

This clone was recorded once. V is TRBV10-1 and J is TRBJ2-1, with 9 positions matching TRBD1. The V gene end was trimmed by 3 bases and the J gene end by 13 bases; junction bases not matched to a gene: 10. There are 14 residues in the CDR3. Germline V gene data show CDR1 as WNHNN and CDR2 as SYGVQD (reference sequence). In nucleotides, the CDR3 is TGCGCCAGCAGTGACCCGAGGACAGGGGCGGGTCAGTTCTTC. Amino acid sequence: CASSDPRTGAGQFF.

The J gene is TRBJ2-7, the V gene TRBV29-1, with TRBD1 matching over 9 bases. V was pared by 5 bases and J by 5 bases, with 7 bases of the junction left unmatched. The CDR3 totals 13 residues. Germline CDR1 is SQVTM and CDR2 is ANQGSEA. DNA of the CDR3: TGCAGCGTTCGGGTGACAGGGGGGCACGAGCAGTACTTC. Its translation: CSVRVTGGHEQYF.

Points on this clone: The junction departs from germline at one end; a sequencing error may be responsible. The chain is built from TRBV3-1 (or the pseudogene TRBV3-2) and TRBJ2-5; 9 nucleotides agree with TRBD1. The CDR3 is 15 residues long. CDR1 is LGHDT, CDR2 YNNKEL, per germline (reference sequence). The CDR3 loop is CASRPGTGPQGTQYF. The CDR3 nucleotides read TGTGCCAGTCGACCCGGGACAGGGCCTCAAGGGACCCAGTACTTC.